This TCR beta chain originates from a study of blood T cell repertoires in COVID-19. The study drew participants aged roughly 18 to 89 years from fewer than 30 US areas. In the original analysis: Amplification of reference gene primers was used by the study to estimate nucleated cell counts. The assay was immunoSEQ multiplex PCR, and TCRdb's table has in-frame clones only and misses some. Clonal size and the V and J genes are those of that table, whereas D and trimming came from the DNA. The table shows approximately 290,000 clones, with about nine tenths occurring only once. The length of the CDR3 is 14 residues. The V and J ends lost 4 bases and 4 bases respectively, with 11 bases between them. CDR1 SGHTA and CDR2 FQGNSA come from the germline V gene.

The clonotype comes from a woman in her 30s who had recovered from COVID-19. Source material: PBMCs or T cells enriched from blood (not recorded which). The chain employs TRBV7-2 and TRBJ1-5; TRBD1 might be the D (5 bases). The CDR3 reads CASSSRAGNQPQHF. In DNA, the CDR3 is TGTGCCAGCAGCTCCCGGGCAGGGAATCAGCCCCAGCATTTT.